A single sample gave rise to the 24 T cell receptor beta chains below, sequenced in a study of blood T cell repertoires in COVID-19 (TCRdb year 2020). Libraries were made using the immunoSEQ multiplex PCR assay. As stored in TCRdb, this immuneACCESS dataset retains in-frame rearrangements with V and J assigned. A fraction of the clones does not appear; measured against another copy, unresolved V genes explain less than half of the discrepancy, and the remainder lacks a known reason. The sample includes 200,000 to 300,000 clones, with 70% to 90% observed a single time. The ten largest make up around 6.5% of the sample. Source material: peripheral blood. All receptors come from a woman aged 55-69 years with active or convalescent COVID-19.

A single count supports this clone. V gene TRBV10-3 combines with J gene TRBJ2-3; 8 nucleotides align to TRBD2. This CDR3 spans 14 amino acids. V was clipped by 11 bases and J by 3 bases; unmatched bases: 10. Germline-derived CDR1 and CDR2 are ENHRY and SYGVKD. CDR3 sequence: CAATSGSVTDTQYF. The CDR3 DNA sequence: TGTGCCGCAACCAGCGGGAGCGTTACAGATACGCAGTATTTT.

The chain joins TRBV3-1 (or the pseudogene TRBV3-2) to TRBJ2-7; 10 nucleotides align to TRBD2. The CDR3 is 16 amino acids. Germline loops: CDR1 LGHDT, CDR2 YNNKEL (reference sequence). V trimming: 1 base; J trimming: 5 bases; junction bases outside the gene matches: 8. CDR3 sequence: CASSQGTSGPTDEQYF. DNA for the CDR3: TGTGCCAGCAGCCAAGGGACTAGCGGACCGACAGACGAGCAGTACTTC.

The V gene is TRBV3-1 (or the pseudogene TRBV3-2), the J gene TRBJ2-1; maybe TRBD1 (5 bases). This CDR3 spans 15 amino acids. CDR1 is LGHDT and CDR2 is YNNKEL in the germline V gene (reference sequence). V was pared by 2 bases and J by 2 bases, with 10 bases between. For the CDR3, the DNA is TGTGCCAGCAGCCAACAGGGAATCACCTACAATGAGCAGTTCTTC. Amino acid sequence: CASSQQGITYNEQFF.

The CDR3 region has the DNA TGTGCCAGCAAGGACAGGGAGGCCCTCAACACTGAAGCTTTCTTT. It encodes CASKDREALNTEAFF. The chain combines TRBV6-6 with TRBJ1-1; TRBD1 matches 8 bases. Germline V gene lookup returns CDR1 MNHNY and CDR2 SVGAGI (reference sequence). The CDR3 is made up of 15 amino acids. The V segment lost 7 bases and the J segment 2 bases; nucleotides outside the gene matches: 9.

The gene calls are TRBV6-5 and TRBJ2-7, with D possibly matching TRBD1 (8 bases). The CDR3 length is 15 residues. Trimming left V 5 bases short and J 6 bases short, with 20 bases between. CDR1 MNHEY and CDR2 SVGAGI come from the germline V gene. The CDR3 is CASSPPTGEGCEQYV. The CDR3 bases are TGTGCCAGCAGTCCCCCGACAGGGGAGGGTTGCGAGCAGTACGTC.

The chain has TRBV7-2 and TRBJ1-1, with D possibly TRBD1 on 5 matching bases. The ends were cut back, 2 bases at V and 1 base at J, with 11 bases in the middle. Germline V gene lookup returns CDR1 SGHTA and CDR2 FQGNSA. The CDR3 loop spans 15 amino acids. The CDR3 DNA sequence: TGTGCCAGCAGCTTAATGGGCAGGGCGAACACTGAAGCTTTCTTT. It translates to CASSLMGRANTEAFF.

The chain has TRBV19 and TRBJ1-1, with D possibly being TRBD1 (5 bases). The CDR3 spans 13 residues. Trimming pared 7 bases from V and 3 bases from J, leaving 12 bases between. CDR1 and CDR2 from the germline V gene are LNHDA and SQIVND (reference sequence). The CDR3 DNA reads as TGTGCCAGTAAGGGGAGGAAGGACACTGAAGCTTTCTTT. Translating gives CASKGRKDTEAFF.

CDR3 bases: TGTGCCACCAGCTTCGAGCAGGGACAAGAGACCCAGTACTTC. It is translated as CATSFEQGQETQYF. The chain couples TRBV15 to TRBJ2-5; the D gene is possibly TRBD1 (5 bases). CDR3 size: 14 residues. Germline V gene data show CDR1 as LNHNV and CDR2 as YYDKDF (reference sequence). The V end lost 5 bases, the J end lost 2 bases, and 12 bases lay between the germline ends.

This clone came up once. This chain links TRBV3-1 (or the pseudogene TRBV3-2) with TRBJ1-1; maybe TRBD1 (5 bases). Trimming took 6 bases from V and 8 from J, leaving 10 bases between them. Germline CDR1 is LGHDT and CDR2 is YNNKEL (reference sequence). The length of the CDR3 is 11 residues. The CDR3 spells CASSLGGEAFF. DNA for the CDR3: TGTGCCAGCAGTCTCGGGGGGGAAGCTTTCTTT.

The rearrangement uses TRBV18 and TRBJ1-2, with D possibly being TRBD1 (6 bases). CDR1 is KGHSH and CDR2 is LQKENI in the germline V gene. V shed 2 bases and J shed 2 bases, with 15 bases lying between them. The CDR3 extends over 16 amino acids. Here the CDR3 DNA reads TGTGCCAGCTCACCAGCCAGGGGCCCTGAGAACTATGGCTACACCTTC. Its protein is CASSPARGPENYGYTF.

This rearrangement joins TRBV24-1 to TRBJ2-2, with TRBD2 as a possible D gene (5 bases). The CDR3 is 17 amino acids. Germline loops: CDR1 KGHDR, CDR2 SFDVKD. Deletions cut 0 bases from V and 5 bases from J, with 15 bases between. CDR3 loop: CATSDLVGEEGTGELFF. In DNA form, the CDR3 reads TGTGCCACCAGTGATTTGGTCGGGGAAGAAGGGACCGGGGAGCTGTTTTTT.

V is TRBV7-8 and J is TRBJ2-7, with 8 nucleotides matching TRBD2. V shed 3 bases and J 5 bases; nucleotides not matched to a gene: 9. The CDR3 runs 15 residues. Germline V gene lookup returns CDR1 SGHVS and CDR2 FQNEAQ. CDR3 amino acids: CASSFTGGPWNEQYF. The CDR3 DNA follows: TGTGCCAGCAGCTTTACGGGAGGGCCCTGGAACGAGCAGTACTTC. Together with reference TRBV7-8 and TRBJ2-7, the CDR3 gives the full variable domain: GAGVSQSPRYKVAKRGQDVALRCDPISGHVSLFWYQQALGQGPEFLTYFQNEAQLDKSGLPSDRFFAERPEGSVSTLKIQRTQQEDSAVYLCASSFTGGPWNEQYFGPGTRLTVT.

J is TRBJ1-1 and V is TRBV7-8; no reliable D call. Deletions cut 1 base from V and 0 bases from J, with 12 bases between. This CDR3 spans 16 amino acids. CDR1 is SGHVS, CDR2 FQNEAQ, per germline. CDR3 in amino acids: CASSLGSGRLNTEAFF. In DNA form, the CDR3 reads TGTGCCAGCAGCTTAGGTAGTGGGAGGTTGAACACTGAAGCTTTCTTT.

This CDR3 reads CASKFGGGAYEQYV. In DNA form, the CDR3 reads TGTGCCAGCAAGTTCGGCGGGGGGGCCTACGAGCAGTACGTC. The V and J genes are TRBV2 and TRBJ2-7; TRBD2 aligns across 9 bases. The germline CDR1 and CDR2 sequences are SNHLY and FYNNEI. The CDR3 runs to 14 residues. With V trimmed by 7 bases and J by 2 bases, 6 bases remained unmatched.

V and J are TRBV29-1 and TRBJ2-7; TRBD1 matches 8 bases. The CDR3 is made up of 14 amino acids. V lost 5 bases, J lost 0 bases, and 6 bases stayed unmatched. CDR1 is SQVTM, CDR2 ANQGSEA, per germline. Here the CDR3 reads CSVRDRYFSYEQYF. The CDR3 nucleotides are TGCAGCGTTAGGGACAGGTACTTCTCCTACGAGCAGTACTTC.

This clone was detected only once. J is TRBJ2-7 and V is TRBV4-1; 7 bases map to TRBD2. The CDR3 covers 14 residues. Germline CDR1 MGHRA, CDR2 YSYEKL. The V and J ends lost 4 bases and 4 bases, in that order; junction bases with no gene match: 7. As DNA, the CDR3 is TGCGCCAGCAGCCCGCTAGCGGACTTATACGAGCAGTACTTC. Translating it yields CASSPLADLYEQYF.

The chain joins TRBV29-1 to TRBJ2-5; 11 bases agree with TRBD1. V gave up 4 bases and J gave up 1 base; unmatched junction bases: 5. Germline V gene data show CDR1 as SQVTM and CDR2 as ANQGSEA. The CDR3 extends over 15 amino acids. CDR3 coding DNA: TGCAGCGTTGTCGGGACAGGGGGGTTCCAAGAGACCCAGTACTTC. It encodes CSVVGTGGFQETQYF. Full variable domain (missing parts from reference TRBV29-1 and TRBJ2-5): SAVISQKPSRDICQRGTSLTIQCQVDSQVTMMFWYRQQPGQSLTLIATANQGSEATYESGFVIDKFPISRPNLTFSTLTVSNMSPEDSSIYLCSVVGTGGFQETQYFGPGTRLLVL.

The chain recombines TRBV7-2 with TRBJ1-1, with a weak D call TRBD1 (6 bases). The germline V and J ends were trimmed by 3 bases and 2 bases, with 19 bases remaining between them. This CDR3 is 17 amino acids long. Germline V gene lookup returns CDR1 SGHTA and CDR2 FQGNSA. CDR3 nucleotide sequence: TGTGCCAGCAGCTTCCCCGGGGGGACACAACCCAACACTGAAGCTTTCTTT. It translates to CASSFPGGTQPNTEAFF.

The V call is TRBV24-1, the J call TRBJ2-5; D is unclear. The CDR3 extends over 15 amino acids. Germline V CDR1 and CDR2: KGHDR, SFDVKD. V was cut by 7 bases and J by 0 bases, with 14 bases left in between. This CDR3 reads CATSAATSYQETQYF. DNA for the CDR3: TGTGCCACCAGCGCCGCCACTTCATACCAAGAGACCCAGTACTTC.

The chain links TRBV15 to TRBJ2-5; D unresolved. The CDR3 is made up of 13 amino acids. Germline CDR1 reads LNHNV; CDR2 reads YYDKDF (reference sequence). Trimming took 0 bases from V and 2 from J, leaving 4 bases between them. DNA of the CDR3: TGTGCCACCAGCAGAGAGCGTCAAGAGACCCAGTACTTC. This translates into CATSRERQETQYF.

Only a few counts were recorded for this clone. The chain recombines TRBV2 with TRBJ1-4; 10 bases fit TRBD1. With 6 bases clipped from V and 7 bases from J, the junction kept 5 bases outside the gene matches. Germline V lookup: CDR1 SNHLY, CDR2 FYNNEI. CDR3 length: 14 residues. The CDR3 DNA follows: TGTGCCAGCAGGGGACAGGGGTTCGTTGAAAAACTGTTTTTT. Protein: CASRGQGFVEKLFF.

V usage is TRBV9 and J usage is TRBJ2-3; 7 nucleotides align to TRBD2. The CDR3 length is 16 residues. The germline V gene has CDR1 SGDLS and CDR2 YYNGEE. V lost 0 bases and J lost 3; bases outside the gene matches: 7. In nucleotides, the CDR3 is TGTGCCAGCAGCGTAGGGGGAGGGAGGGGTACAGATACGCAGTATTTT. Encoded protein: CASSVGGGRGTDTQYF.

In this sample, this clone turned up once. The chain combines TRBV2 with TRBJ1-1; 7 nucleotides line up with TRBD1. CDR3 length equals 14 residues. The junction had 11 bases not matched to a gene; V was cut back by 9 bases and J by 4 bases. Germline CDR1 is SNHLY and CDR2 is FYNNEI. CDR3 coding DNA: TGTGCCAGGAAACACGAGACAGGGTTCACTGAAGCTTTCTTT. Translating it yields CARKHETGFTEAFF.

The chain recombines TRBV7-2 with TRBJ2-2; 11 bases agree with TRBD2. The CDR3 sequence is 17 residues long. The V and J ends lost 1 base and 6 bases, in that order; junction bases with no gene match: 7. Germline V gene sequence: CDR1 SGHTA, CDR2 FQGNSA. The CDR3 DNA follows: TGTGCCAGCAGCTTAGAACTAGCGGGGGCCCTGGCCGGGGAGCTGTTTTTT. Protein product: CASSLELAGALAGELFF. Looking up the rest from reference TRBV7-2 and TRBJ2-2 gives the full variable domain: GAGVSQSPSNKVTEKGKDVELRCDPISGHTALYWYRQSLGQGLEFLIYFQGNSAPDKSGLPSDRFSAERTGGSVSTLTIQRTQQEDSAVYLCASSLELAGALAGELFFGEGSRLTVL.